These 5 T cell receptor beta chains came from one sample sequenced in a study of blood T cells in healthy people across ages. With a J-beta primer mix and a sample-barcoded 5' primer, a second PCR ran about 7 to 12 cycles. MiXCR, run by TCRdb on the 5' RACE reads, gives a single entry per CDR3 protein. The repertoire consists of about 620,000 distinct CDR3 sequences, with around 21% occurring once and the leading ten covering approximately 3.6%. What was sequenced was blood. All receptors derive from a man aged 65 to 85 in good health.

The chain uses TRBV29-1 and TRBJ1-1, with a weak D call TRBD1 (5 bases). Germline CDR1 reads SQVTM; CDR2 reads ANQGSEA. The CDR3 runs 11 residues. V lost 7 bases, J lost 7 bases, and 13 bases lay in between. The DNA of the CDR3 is TGCAGCGGAAAACAGGAAAATGAAGCTTTCTTT. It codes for CSGKQENEAFF.

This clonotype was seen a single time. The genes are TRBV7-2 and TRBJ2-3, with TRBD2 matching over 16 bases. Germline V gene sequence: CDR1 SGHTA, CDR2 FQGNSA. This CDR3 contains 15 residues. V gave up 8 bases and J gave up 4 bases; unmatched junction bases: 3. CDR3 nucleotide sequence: TGTGCCAGCGCGGGACTAGCGGGGGGGGCAGATACGCAGTATTTT. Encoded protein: CASAGLAGGADTQYF.

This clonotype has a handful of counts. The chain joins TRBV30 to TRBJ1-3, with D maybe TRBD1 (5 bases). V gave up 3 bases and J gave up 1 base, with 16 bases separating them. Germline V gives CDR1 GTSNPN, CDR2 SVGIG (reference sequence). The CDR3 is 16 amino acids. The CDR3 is CAWRAYGGLSGNTIYF. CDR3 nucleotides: TGTGCCTGGAGGGCCTACGGGGGTCTTTCTGGAAACACCATATATTTT.

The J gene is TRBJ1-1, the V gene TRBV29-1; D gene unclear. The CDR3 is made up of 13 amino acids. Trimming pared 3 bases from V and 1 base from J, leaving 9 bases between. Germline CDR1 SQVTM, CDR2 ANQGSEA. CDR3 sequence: CSVDLQSNTEAFF. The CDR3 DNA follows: TGCAGCGTTGATCTACAGTCGAACACTGAAGCTTTCTTT. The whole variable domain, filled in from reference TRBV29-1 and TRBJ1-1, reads SAVISQKPSRDICQRGTSLTIQCQVDSQVTMMFWYRQQPGQSLTLIATANQGSEATYESGFVIDKFPISRPNLTFSTLTVSNMSPEDSSIYLCSVDLQSNTEAFFGQGTRLTVV.

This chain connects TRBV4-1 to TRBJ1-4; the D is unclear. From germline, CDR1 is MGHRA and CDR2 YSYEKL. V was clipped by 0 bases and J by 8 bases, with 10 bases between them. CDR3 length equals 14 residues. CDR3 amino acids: CASSQEGFWEKLFF. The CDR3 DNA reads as TGCGCCAGCAGCCAAGAAGGGTTCTGGGAAAAACTGTTTTTT.